This TCR beta chain was sequenced in a study of monozygotic twins with inflammatory bowel disease. This CDR3 contains 15 residues. Germline-derived CDR1 and CDR2 are SGHDT and YYEEEE. TCRdb re-called the 5' RACE reads; every CDR3 protein appears as one record, without DNA. The sample table sets out 120,000 to 150,000 distinct CDR3 sequences. The V gene is TRBV5-6, the J gene TRBJ1-6. This TCR was recovered from a human donor with ulcerative colitis or Crohn's disease, or a healthy co-twin of an affected twin (not recorded which). The specimen sequenced was blood. The CDR3 spells CASSLARRSNSPLHF.